The 23 T cell receptor beta chains below were found in one sample sequenced in a study of T cell responses to AZD1222 COVID-19 vaccine (dated by TCRdb to 2020 to 2022). Libraries were made using the immunoSEQ multiplex PCR assay. TCRdb mirrors the immuneACCESS table, restricted to in-frame sequences. Some clones are absent from its copies; in checked studies, under half trace to an unresolved V gene, and the reason for the others is unknown. The sample data list 86,000 or so clones, and about 90% of these were observed just once. Jointly, the top ten make up about 9.9% of the sample. Read against the paper, the sample's time point label means: about 28 days (+/-7) after the second vaccine dose. The material sequenced was peripheral blood, taken 28 days after the second AZD1222 dose. These receptors all stem from an adult who received the AZD1222 COVID-19 vaccine.

The chain uses TRBV7-9 and TRBJ1-2; D might be TRBD1 (6 bases). This CDR3 comprises 13 residues. V shed 5 bases and J shed 4 bases, with 11 bases lying between them. The germline CDR1 and CDR2 sequences are SEHNR and FQNEAQ (reference sequence). CDR3 nucleotide sequence: TGTGCCAGCAGCCCGACAGGACCCTATGGCTACACCTTC. Amino acids: CASSPTGPYGYTF.

This clone has only one observation. The V gene is TRBV3-1 (or the pseudogene TRBV3-2), the J gene TRBJ2-7; no clear D. Germline CDR1 is LGHDT and CDR2 is YNNKEL (reference sequence). The CDR3 contains 13 residues. V lost 4 bases and J lost 5, with 12 bases in between. The CDR3 sequence is CASSLQQVNEQYF. The CDR3 nucleotides are TGTGCCAGCAGCCTTCAGCAGGTCAACGAGCAGTACTTC.

The chain combines TRBV2 with TRBJ2-5, with 8 bases matching TRBD1. Trimming removed 4 bases from V and 3 bases from J; junction bases left unmatched: 10. The germline V gene has CDR1 SNHLY and CDR2 FYNNEI. The CDR3 is made up of 16 amino acids. CDR3 sequence: CASSALLAGGEETQYF. As DNA, the CDR3 is TGTGCCAGCAGTGCCCTCCTGGCAGGGGGCGAAGAGACCCAGTACTTC.

The genes are TRBV3-1 (or the pseudogene TRBV3-2) and TRBJ1-2, with TRBD1 matching over 8 bases. Germline V gene lookup returns CDR1 LGHDT and CDR2 YNNKEL (reference sequence). There are 16 residues in the CDR3. Trimming at V came to 1 base and at J to 2 bases, leaving 6 bases not matched to a gene. CDR3 nucleotide sequence: TGTGCCAGCAGCCAAGTCCGGGACAGGACGAACTATGGCTACACCTTC. This gives the protein CASSQVRDRTNYGYTF.

The V and J genes are TRBV12-3 or TRBV12-4 and TRBJ1-2; no definite D call. The length of the CDR3 is 12 residues. Trimming pared 8 bases from V and 0 bases from J, leaving 7 bases between. CDR3 amino acids: CASGLTNYGYTF. The CDR3 DNA sequence: TGTGCCAGCGGCCTCACTAACTATGGCTACACCTTC.

This chain joins TRBV7-3 and TRBJ1-2; TRBD1 is a possible D gene (6 bases). Germline lookup yields CDR1 SGHTA and CDR2 FQGTGA. The CDR3 covers 13 residues. Trimming shortened V by 6 bases and J by 5 bases, and 13 bases separated the two germline ends. The CDR3 sequence is CASRPGQGYGYTF. CDR3 coding DNA: TGTGCCAGCAGACCCGGGCAGGGGTATGGCTACACCTTC.

This clone was detected only once. The chain joins TRBV28 to TRBJ1-3, with 7 bases fitting TRBD1. Germline assignment: CDR1 MDHEN and CDR2 SYDVKM. V shed 6 bases, J shed 0 bases, and the junction held 20 bases outside the gene matches. CDR3 length equals 20 residues. The CDR3 loop is CASSFLTGVTSVNSGNTIYF. The CDR3 DNA follows: TGTGCCAGCAGCTTCCTTACAGGGGTTACGTCGGTCAACTCTGGAAACACCATATATTTT.

V is TRBV5-5 and J is TRBJ1-1; the D gene is possibly TRBD1 (5 bases). Trimming shortened V by 4 bases and J by 1 base, and 11 bases separated the two germline ends. Germline-derived CDR1 and CDR2 are SGHKS and YYEKEE (reference sequence). The CDR3 is made up of 14 amino acids. This CDR3 reads CASSTQVSNTEAFF. The CDR3 region has the DNA TGTGCCAGCAGCACACAGGTTTCGAACACTGAAGCTTTCTTT.

The chain couples TRBV19 to TRBJ1-2, with D possibly TRBD1 on 6 matching bases. V was cut by 5 bases and J by 6 bases, with 16 bases left in between. This CDR3 is built from 14 residues. Germline V gives CDR1 LNHDA, CDR2 SQIVND (reference sequence). CDR3 sequence: CASSPYRDSNGYTF. The DNA for the CDR3 is TGTGCCAGTAGTCCTTACAGGGATTCGAATGGCTACACCTTC.

This chain links TRBV4-2 with TRBJ1-4; D possibly corresponds to TRBD1 (5 bases). Germline V gene lookup returns CDR1 LGHNA and CDR2 YNFKEQ. V lost 0 bases and J lost 4, with 12 bases in between. The CDR3 runs to 16 residues. The CDR3 region has the DNA TGTGCCAGCAGCCAAGATGGGGGGACTTTTAATGAAAAACTGTTTTTT. Amino acids: CASSQDGGTFNEKLFF.

The chain uses TRBV11-2 and TRBJ2-7; D assignment may be TRBD1 or TRBD2 (5 bases each). This CDR3 region has 15 residues. CDR1 and CDR2 from the germline V gene are SGHAT and FQNNGV. Between the trimmed V and J ends, which lost 6 bases and 2 bases, there was a span of 17 bases. CDR3 nucleotides: TGTGCCAGCAGTCTCCGCCCGGGACCGACCTACGAGCAGTACTTC. Its translation is CASSLRPGPTYEQYF.

The rearrangement uses TRBV5-1 and TRBJ2-1; weak D call: TRBD2 (5 bases). The CDR3 covers 14 residues. Germline loops: CDR1 SGHRS, CDR2 YFSETQ. V lost 3 bases to trimming and J lost 6 bases, with 13 bases between them. The CDR3 bases are TGCGCCAGCAGCTCCACTAGTCCCCCCAATGAGCAGTTCTTC. It encodes CASSSTSPPNEQFF.

The chain has TRBV7-9 and TRBJ1-2; no firm D call. Trimming removed 2 bases from V and 7 bases from J, with 5 bases in between. The CDR3 extends over 11 amino acids. The germline V gene has CDR1 SEHNR and CDR2 FQNEAQ (reference sequence). CDR3 DNA sequence: TGTGCCAGCAGCTTACTCGCTGGCTACACCTTC. Amino acids: CASSLLAGYTF.

CDR3 nucleotides: TGTGCCAGCAGTCTACGACGCAACGGGGCTTATGGCTACACCTTC. It is translated as CASSLRRNGAYGYTF. This rearrangement joins TRBV28 to TRBJ1-2, with D maybe TRBD1 (5 bases). Trimming removed 5 bases at V and 5 bases at J, with 18 bases between. The V gene's germline CDR1 is MDHEN and CDR2 SYDVKM. The length of the CDR3 is 15 residues.

CDR3 nucleotide sequence: TGTGCCAGCAGCACAACGGTCCCCTCAAATCGGGAGACCCAGTACTTC. Its protein is CASSTTVPSNRETQYF. The chain employs TRBV7-6 and TRBJ2-5, with D uncertain. The CDR3 consists of 16 residues. The germline CDR1 and CDR2 sequences are SGHVS and FNYEAQ. V dropped 5 bases and J dropped 5 bases, with 21 bases sitting between them.

V gene TRBV21-1 combines with J gene TRBJ1-5; TRBD1 is taken as the D call from the table, unchecked against the DNA. TRBV21-1 is a pseudogene segment. The length of the CDR3 is 15 residues. This chain's CDR3 is CASSKRLSPDQPQHF. The DNA of the CDR3 is TGTGCCAGCAGCAAACGTCTCAGTCCCGATCAGCCCCAGCATTTT.

The chain recombines TRBV15 with TRBJ2-1; 10 nucleotides line up with TRBD2. Germline CDR1 LNHNV, CDR2 YYDKDF (reference sequence). The ends lost 1 base at V and 6 bases at J; junction bases unmatched: 3. CDR3 length: 15 residues. This chain's CDR3 is CATSRVASGSNEQFF. In nucleotides, the CDR3 is TGTGCCACCAGCAGAGTGGCTAGCGGGAGCAATGAGCAGTTCTTC. Using reference TRBV15 and TRBJ2-1 for the parts outside the CDR3, the full variable domain is DAMVIQNPRYQVTQFGKPVTLSCSQTLNHNVMYWYQQKSSQAPKLLFHYYDKDFNNEADTPDNFQSRRPNTSFCFLDIRSPGLGDTAMYLCATSRVASGSNEQFFGPGTRLTVL.

This chain links TRBV3-1 (or the pseudogene TRBV3-2) with TRBJ1-3, with D uncertain. V was trimmed by 0 bases and J by 0 bases, leaving 9 bases between them. This CDR3 spans 16 amino acids. Germline V gives CDR1 LGHDT, CDR2 YNNKEL (reference sequence). CDR3 sequence reads: CASSQDAVSSGNTIYF. The CDR3 DNA is TGTGCCAGCAGCCAAGATGCGGTGAGCTCTGGAAACACCATATATTTT.

The chain employs TRBV28 and TRBJ1-1; weak D call: TRBD1 (6 bases). The germline V gene encodes CDR1 MDHEN and CDR2 SYDVKM. Trimming took off 7 bases at V and 6 bases at J, with 12 bases between the two ends. The CDR3 sequence is 12 residues long. Written as DNA, the CDR3 is TGTGCCAGCATAGCAGCAGGGGCTGAAGCTTTCTTT. Residues: CASIAAGAEAFF.

The V gene is TRBV7-2, the J gene TRBJ2-3, with D possibly being TRBD2 (5 bases). CDR3 size: 14 residues. The germline V and J ends were trimmed by 7 bases and 6 bases, with 17 bases remaining between them. Germline loops: CDR1 SGHTA, CDR2 FQGNSA. CDR3 sequence: CASTWGVPADTQYF. The CDR3 DNA reads TGTGCCAGCACCTGGGGAGTTCCAGCCGATACGCAGTATTTT.

The V call is TRBV5-1, the J call TRBJ2-7, with 8 bases matching TRBD1. Looked up from germline, CDR1 is SGHRS and CDR2 is YFSETQ. The CDR3 contains 21 residues. V was clipped by 0 bases and J by 0 bases; unmatched bases: 20. CDR3 sequence reads: CASSLVTGAQDGRRSSYEQYF. CDR3 DNA: TGCGCCAGCAGCTTGGTGACAGGGGCCCAAGATGGGAGACGTAGCTCCTACGAGCAGTACTTC.

The gene calls are TRBV6-6 and TRBJ2-1; 11 nucleotides align to TRBD1. The CDR3 contains 15 residues. CDR1 is MNHNY, CDR2 SVGAGI, per germline (reference sequence). The V gene end was trimmed by 2 bases and the J gene end by 12 bases; junction bases not matched to a gene: 9. Here the CDR3 DNA reads TGTGCCAGCAGTTACCTGGGACAGGGGGAAGGGCTGCAGTTCTTC. Amino acid sequence: CASSYLGQGEGLQFF.

This rearrangement joins TRBV7-3 to TRBJ1-4; D gene uncertain. The CDR3 runs to 13 residues. The germline V and J ends were trimmed by 2 bases and 3 bases, with 4 bases remaining between them. CDR1 is SGHTA and CDR2 is FQGTGA in the germline V gene. The CDR3 reads CASSLQPNEKLFF. CDR3 sequence (DNA): TGTGCCAGCAGCTTACAACCTAATGAAAAACTGTTTTTT. The full variable domain, rest sourced from reference TRBV7-3 and TRBJ1-4, is GAGVSQTPSNKVTEKGKYVELRCDPISGHTALYWYRQSLGQGPEFLIYFQGTGAADDSGLPNDRFFAVRPEGSVSTLKIQRTERGDSAVYLCASSLQPNEKLFFGSGTQLSVL.